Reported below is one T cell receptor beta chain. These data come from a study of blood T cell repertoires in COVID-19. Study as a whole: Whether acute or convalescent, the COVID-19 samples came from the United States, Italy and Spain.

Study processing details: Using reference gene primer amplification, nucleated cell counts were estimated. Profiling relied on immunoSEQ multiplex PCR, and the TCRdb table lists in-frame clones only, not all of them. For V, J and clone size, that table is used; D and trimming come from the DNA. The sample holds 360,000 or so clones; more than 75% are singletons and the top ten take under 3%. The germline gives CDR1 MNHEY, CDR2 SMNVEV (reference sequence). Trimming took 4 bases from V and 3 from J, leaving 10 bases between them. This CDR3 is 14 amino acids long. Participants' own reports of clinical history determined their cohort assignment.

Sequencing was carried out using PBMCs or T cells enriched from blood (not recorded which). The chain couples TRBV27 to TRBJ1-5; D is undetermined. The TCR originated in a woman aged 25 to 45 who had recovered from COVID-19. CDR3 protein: CASSSRRNNQPQHF. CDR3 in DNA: TGTGCCAGCAGTTCGAGGCGGAACAATCAGCCCCAGCATTTT.